The rows below give T cell receptor beta chains drawn from one sample of a study of technical replicates of blood from a handful of donors. The repertoire was sequenced with immunoSEQ multiplex PCR; TCRdb's copy has only in-frame clones and lacks some. The profile shows tens of thousands of clones, 80% to 95% of them singletons. Sequenced: T cells isolated from PBMCs. All receptors come from a human donor in good health. Both conserved end residues are part of each CDR3. Each record gives: clone size, J gene, D gene, V gene, CDR3 protein, CDR3 DNA. The D gene is left open where the match is weak. For some rows the clone size is stated as once, few or many, or as a class when expanded; others skip it.

>.|TRBJ1-3|TRBD1|TRBV6-1
CASTLQGAYGNTIYF
TGTGCCAGCACCTTACAGGGGGCGTACGGAAACACCATATATTTT
>.|TRBJ2-7|.|TRBV20-1
CSARGTYEQYF
TGCAGTGCTAGGGGCACCTACGAGCAGTACTTC
>.|TRBJ2-1|TRBD2|TRBV5-1
CASSLEPSGLYNEQFF
TGCGCCAGCAGCTTGGAGCCTAGCGGCCTATACAATGAGCAGTTCTTC
>.|TRBJ1-5|TRBD1|TRBV6-1
CASILDRGLFQPQHF
TGTGCCAGCATCTTGGACAGGGGGCTTTTTCAGCCCCAGCATTTT
>once|TRBJ2-7|.|TRBV5-1
CASSLEGGSYEQYF
TGCGCCAGCAGCTTGGAGGGAGGCTCCTACGAGCAGTACTTC
>few|TRBJ1-3|.|TRBV9
CASSPGVGGGNTIYF
TGTGCCAGCAGCCCAGGAGTGGGAGGTGGAAACACCATATATTTT
>.|TRBJ2-3|TRBD1|TRBV7-6
CASSAQGVTDTQYF
TGTGCCAGCAGCGCACAGGGGGTGACAGATACGCAGTATTTT
>.|TRBJ2-1|.|TRBV2
CASSVRESYNEQFF
TGTGCCAGCAGTGTACGGGAGAGTTACAATGAGCAGTTCTTC
>.|TRBJ1-2|.|TRBV30
CAWSVSGGDGYTF
TGTGCCTGGAGTGTATCCGGGGGAGATGGCTACACCTTC
>.|TRBJ1-5|.|TRBV30
CAWSVTGVNQPQHF
TGTGCCTGGAGTGTAACGGGGGTTAATCAGCCCCAGCATTTT
>.|TRBJ2-7|TRBD1|TRBV11-2
CASSPGTGTFYEQYF
TGTGCCAGCAGCCCCGGGACAGGGACATTCTACGAGCAGTACTTC
>.|TRBJ2-7|.|TRBV5-1
CASRRTDNYEQYF
TGCGCCAGCAGGAGGACGGACAACTACGAGCAGTACTTC
>.|TRBJ2-5|TRBD1|TRBV5-8
CASGQGVTQYF
TGTGCCAGCGGCCAGGGGGTGACCCAGTACTTC
>.|TRBJ2-7|TRBD1|TRBV5-1
CASSFGQVFYEQYF
TGCGCCAGCAGCTTCGGACAGGTATTCTACGAGCAGTACTTC
>.|TRBJ1-1|TRBD1|TRBV5-1
CASSSGQGNTEAFF
TGCGCCAGCAGCTCTGGACAGGGGAACACTGAAGCTTTCTTT
>once|TRBJ2-7|.|TRBV4-1
CASSQNSVTDFAEQYF
TGCGCCAGCAGCCAAAACTCGGTCACGGACTTTGCGGAGCAGTACTTC
>.|TRBJ1-1|TRBD1|TRBV5-4
CASSPGQNEAFF
TGTGCCAGCAGCCCGGGACAGAATGAAGCTTTCTTT
>.|TRBJ1-5|TRBD1|TRBV28
CASSPGRTGGGNQPQHF
TGTGCCAGCAGTCCCGGAAGGACAGGGGGGGGCAATCAGCCCCAGCATTTT
>.|TRBJ1-2|.|TRBV2
CASSISNYGYTF
TGTGCCAGCAGTATATCTAACTATGGCTACACCTTC
>.|TRBJ1-2|TRBD1|TRBV28
CASSTSGTVQYGYTF
TGTGCCAGCAGTACCTCCGGGACAGTACAGTATGGCTACACCTTC
>.|TRBJ1-4|.|TRBV11-3
CASSLENRREKLFF
TGTGCCAGCAGCTTAGAAAACAGGCGGGAAAAACTGTTTTTT
>.|TRBJ1-1|.|TRBV28
CASSLGWNTEAFF
TGTGCCAGCAGTTTGGGCTGGAACACTGAAGCTTTCTTT
>.|TRBJ1-5|.|TRBV30
CAWSSSEQPQHF
TGTGCCTGGAGTAGTTCGGAGCAGCCCCAGCATTTT
>.|TRBJ2-7|.|TRBV4-2
CASSQGGESYEQYF
TGTGCCAGCAGCCAAGGGGGAGAGAGCTACGAGCAGTACTTC
>.|TRBJ2-6|.|TRBV13
CASSSAHVAGANVLTF
TGTGCCAGCAGCTCCGCCCATGTAGCCGGGGCCAACGTCCTGACTTTC
>.|TRBJ2-3|TRBD2|TRBV18
CASSPPLAGGKDTQYF
TGTGCCAGCTCACCACCTCTAGCGGGAGGAAAAGATACGCAGTATTTT
>few|TRBJ2-7|.|TRBV28
CASSLVEYEQYF
TGTGCCAGCAGTTTAGTTGAGTACGAGCAGTACTTC
>.|TRBJ1-5|TRBD1|TRBV2
CASSYDTGGGQPQHF
TGTGCCAGCAGTTACGATACAGGGGGCGGTCAGCCCCAGCATTTT
>.|TRBJ2-7|.|TRBV7-7
CASISLPGTNYEQYF
TGTGCTAGCATATCCTTACCTGGGACAAACTACGAGCAGTACTTC
>.|TRBJ2-2|TRBD2|TRBV4-1
CASSRSDPGLAGAGTGELFF
TGCGCCAGCAGCCGAAGCGATCCGGGGCTAGCGGGAGCTGGCACCGGGGAGCTGTTTTTT
>.|TRBJ1-2|.|TRBV29-1
CSVAGYYGYTF
TGCAGCGTTGCAGGGTATTATGGCTACACCTTC
>.|TRBJ1-2|.|TRBV4-1
CASSQVIGGDGYTF
TGCGCCAGCAGCCAAGTGATAGGGGGAGATGGCTACACCTTC
>.|TRBJ2-4|TRBD1|TRBV4-1
CASSLDSGTGGRRGKNIQYF
TGCGCCAGCAGCCTCGATTCCGGGACAGGGGGCCGGAGGGGCAAAAACATTCAGTACTTC
>.|TRBJ1-5|.|TRBV7-9
CASSFPGAQPQHF
TGTGCCAGCAGCTTTCCAGGGGCCCAGCCCCAGCATTTT
>.|TRBJ2-2|.|TRBV30
CALASGNTGELFF
TGTGCTTTAGCCTCCGGCAACACCGGGGAGCTGTTTTTT
>.|TRBJ2-5|TRBD1|TRBV19
CASSRRDRGLETQYF
TGTGCCAGTAGTAGAAGGGACAGGGGGTTGGAGACCCAGTACTTC
>.|TRBJ1-5|.|TRBV7-2
CASSLTGYDQPQHF
TGTGCCAGCAGCTTAACGGGTTACGATCAGCCCCAGCATTTT
>.|TRBJ2-7|.|TRBV11-2
CASSLGGISYEQYF
TGTGCCAGCAGCTTAGGCGGCATCTCCTACGAGCAGTACTTC
>once|TRBJ2-7|.|TRBV7-9
CASSFSYEQYF
TGTGCCAGCAGCTTCAGCTACGAGCAGTACTTC
>.|TRBJ1-4|.|TRBV5-1
CASSLRGPANEKLFF
TGCGCCAGCAGCTTAAGAGGGCCCGCTAATGAAAAACTGTTTTTT
>.|TRBJ1-4|.|TRBV6-4
CASSRDFNEKLFF
TGTGCCAGCAGCCGGGATTTTAATGAAAAACTGTTTTTT
>.|TRBJ2-2|TRBD1|TRBV19
CASSIPGQGDTGELFF
TGTGCCAGTAGTATTCCGGGACAGGGTGACACCGGGGAGCTGTTTTTT
>.|TRBJ1-1|.|TRBV7-9
CASSFGGEAFF
TGTGCCAGCAGCTTCGGCGGTGAAGCTTTCTTT
>.|TRBJ2-3|.|TRBV30
CAWRRDTDTQYF
TGTGCCTGGAGGCGGGACACAGATACGCAGTATTTT
>.|TRBJ1-5|.|TRBV5-1
CASREVFDAGNQPQHF
TGCGCCAGCCGGGAAGTCTTCGACGCTGGCAATCAGCCCCAGCATTTT